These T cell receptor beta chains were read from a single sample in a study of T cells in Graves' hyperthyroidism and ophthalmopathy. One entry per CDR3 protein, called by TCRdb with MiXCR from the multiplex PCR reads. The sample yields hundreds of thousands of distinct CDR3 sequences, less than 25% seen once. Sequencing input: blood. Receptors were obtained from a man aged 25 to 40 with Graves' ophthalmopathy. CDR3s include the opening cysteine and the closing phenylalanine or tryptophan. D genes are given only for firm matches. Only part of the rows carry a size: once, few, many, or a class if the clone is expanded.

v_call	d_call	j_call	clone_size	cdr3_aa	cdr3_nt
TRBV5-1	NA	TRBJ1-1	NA	CASSETPLGTEAFF	TGCGCCAGCAGCGAGACTCCCCTGGGAACTGAAGCTTTCTTT
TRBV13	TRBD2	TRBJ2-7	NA	CASSSKSRDREREGPSGRGDEQYF	TGTGCCAGCAGCTCAAAAAGCCGGGACAGGGAACGCGAGGGGCCTAGCGGGAGGGGAGACGAGCAGTACTTC
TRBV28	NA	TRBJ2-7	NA	CASRRGRYEQYF	TGTGCCAGCAGGAGGGGGAGGTACGAGCAGTACTTC
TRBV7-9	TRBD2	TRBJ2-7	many	CASSSPGGAGSSYEQYF	TGTGCCAGCAGCTCGCCCGGGGGAGCGGGGAGCTCCTACGAGCAGTACTTC
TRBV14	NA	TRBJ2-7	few	CASSRHQPSEQYF	TGTGCCAGCAGCCGCCATCAGCCTTCCGAGCAGTACTTC
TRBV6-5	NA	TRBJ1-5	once	CASNYSSAGGNQPQHF	TGTGCCAGCAATTACTCGAGCGCAGGGGGCAATCAGCCCCAGCATTTT
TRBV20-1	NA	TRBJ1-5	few	CSAREPRGDQPQHF	TGCAGTGCTAGAGAGCCCCGGGGGGATCAGCCCCAGCATTTT
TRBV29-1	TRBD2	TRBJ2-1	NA	CSVTSVSYNEQFF	TGCAGCGTGACTAGCGTCTCCTACAATGAGCAGTTCTTC
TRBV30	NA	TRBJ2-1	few	CALKRRAGLGSEQFF	TGTGCCCTAAAGAGGAGGGCAGGGCTCGGAAGTGAGCAGTTCTTC
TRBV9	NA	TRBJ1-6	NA	CASSRGGASERSPLHF	TGTGCCAGCAGCCGGGGTGGGGCCTCCGAAAGATCACCCCTCCACTTT
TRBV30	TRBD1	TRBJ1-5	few	CAWRRTGVGQPQHF	TGTGCCTGGAGGAGGACAGGGGTAGGACAGCCCCAGCATTTT
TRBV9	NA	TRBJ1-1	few	CASSVGGGAGNTEAFF	TGTGCCAGCAGCGTAGGGGGGGGGGCCGGGAACACTGAAGCTTTCTTT
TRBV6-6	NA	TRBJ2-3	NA	CASSYSSTTDTQYF	TGTGCCAGCAGTTACTCGTCGACCACAGATACGCAGTATTTT
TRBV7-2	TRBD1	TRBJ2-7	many	CASSDRQGSSYEQYF	TGTGCCAGCAGCGACCGACAGGGGAGCTCCTACGAGCAGTACTTC
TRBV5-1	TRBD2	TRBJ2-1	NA	CASSRAGGRDEQFF	TGCGCCAGCAGCCGAGCGGGAGGTCGGGATGAGCAGTTCTTC
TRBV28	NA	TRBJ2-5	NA	CASSSLEGEETQYF	TGTGCCAGCAGTTCCTTGGAGGGGGAAGAGACCCAGTACTTC
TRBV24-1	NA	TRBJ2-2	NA	CATSPQGVSGELFF	TGTGCCACCAGTCCACAGGGAGTCAGCGGGGAGCTGTTTTTT
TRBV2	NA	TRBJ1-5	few	CASSAARGALQPQHF	TGTGCCAGCAGTGCGGCCAGGGGTGCCCTGCAGCCCCAGCATTTT
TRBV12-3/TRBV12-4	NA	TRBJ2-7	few	CASSFAGTVYEQYF	TGTGCCAGCAGTTTTGCGGGGACAGTCTACGAGCAGTACTTC
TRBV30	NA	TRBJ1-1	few	CAWSVSITGTNTEAFF	TGTGCCTGGAGTGTTTCTATAACAGGGACGAACACTGAAGCTTTCTTT